Listed below are T cell receptor beta chains from one sample, sequenced in a study of shared clonotypes between healthy human individuals. Sequenced by immunoSEQ multiplex PCR; TCRdb stores in-frame clones only, minus some. Here the sample spans about 730,000 clones, over 55% being singletons. The sequenced material came from memory CD4+ T cells sorted from blood. Every receptor here comes from a woman aged 30 to 39 in good health. The CDR3 runs from the conserved cysteine through the conserved F or W. Each record gives: D gene, clone size, V gene, CDR3 length, J gene, CDR3 protein, CDR3 DNA. A D gene is named only where the DNA matches it firmly. A clone size is listed for some rows: how often the clone was seen (once, few, many), or a class if it is expanded.

-	-	TRBV28	14	TRBJ1-5	CASSSDVSTQPQHF	TGTGCCAGCAGTTCGGACGTATCGACTCAGCCCCAGCATTTT
-	-	TRBV21-1	20	TRBJ2-7	CASIDWPTGNLAGGPHEQYF	TGTGCCAGCATTGATTGGCCGACAGGGAATCTAGCGGGAGGGCCCCACGAGCAGTACTTC
-	-	TRBV5-6	16	TRBJ1-2	CASSLAGTGINYGYTF	TGTGCCAGCAGCTTGGCCGGGACCGGAATTAACTATGGCTACACCTTC
-	-	TRBV2	15	TRBJ2-6	CASKRGGAGANVLTF	TGTGCCAGCAAGAGGGGGGGCGCTGGGGCCAACGTCCTGACTTTC
-	-	TRBV25-1	17	TRBJ2-6	CASSAETGSSGANVLTF	TGTGCCAGCAGTGCAGAAACCGGGAGCTCTGGGGCCAACGTCCTGACTTTC
-	-	TRBV7-2	14	TRBJ1-1	CASSTQGGNYEAFF	TGTGCCAGCAGCACCCAAGGTGGCAATTACGAAGCTTTCTTT
-	few	TRBV5-4	14	TRBJ1-3	CASSSSRSRNTIYF	TGTGCCAGCAGCAGCAGTAGATCCAGAAACACCATATATTTT
TRBD1	-	TRBV6-5	16	TRBJ2-3	CASSSSGTVSTDTQYF	TGTGCCAGCAGTTCTTCAGGGACAGTAAGCACAGATACGCAGTATTTT
-	-	TRBV5-1	14	TRBJ2-3	CASSLMTSPDTQYF	TGCGCCAGCAGCTTAATGACTAGTCCAGATACGCAGTATTTT
-	-	TRBV6-5	10	TRBJ2-1	CASGSPEQFF	TGTGCCAGCGGGTCGCCCGAGCAGTTCTTC
-	-	TRBV28	13	TRBJ1-1	CASRTPGLLEAFF	TGTGCCAGCAGAACCCCGGGGTTGTTAGAAGCTTTCTTT